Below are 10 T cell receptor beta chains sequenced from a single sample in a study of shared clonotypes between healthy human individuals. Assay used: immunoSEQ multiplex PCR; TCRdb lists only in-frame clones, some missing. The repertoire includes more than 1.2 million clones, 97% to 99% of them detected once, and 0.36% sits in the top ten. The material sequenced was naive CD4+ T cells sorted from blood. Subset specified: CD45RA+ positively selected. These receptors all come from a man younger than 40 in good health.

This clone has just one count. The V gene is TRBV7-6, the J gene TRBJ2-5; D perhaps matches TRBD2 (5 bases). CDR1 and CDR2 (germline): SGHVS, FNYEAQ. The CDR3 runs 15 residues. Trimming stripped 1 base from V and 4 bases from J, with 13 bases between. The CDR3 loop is CASSLELRGGETQYF. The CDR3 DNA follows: TGTGCCAGCAGCTTAGAGCTCCGTGGAGGAGAGACCCAGTACTTC.

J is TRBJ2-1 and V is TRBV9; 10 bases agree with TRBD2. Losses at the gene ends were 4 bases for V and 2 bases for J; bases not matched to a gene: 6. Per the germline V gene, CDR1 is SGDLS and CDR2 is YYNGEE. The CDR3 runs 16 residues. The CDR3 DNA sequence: TGTGCCAGCAGCCTCGGAGGGACTAGCGCCTACAATGAGCAGTTCTTC. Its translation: CASSLGGTSAYNEQFF.

CDR3 amino acids: CASRMYEQYF. The CDR3 coding sequence is TGTGCCAGCAGGATGTACGAGCAGTACTTC. The chain combines TRBV6-1 with TRBJ2-7; D ambiguous. Looked up from germline, CDR1 is MNHNS and CDR2 is SASEGT. The CDR3 has 10 residues. Trimming removed 6 bases at V and 4 bases at J, with 4 bases between.

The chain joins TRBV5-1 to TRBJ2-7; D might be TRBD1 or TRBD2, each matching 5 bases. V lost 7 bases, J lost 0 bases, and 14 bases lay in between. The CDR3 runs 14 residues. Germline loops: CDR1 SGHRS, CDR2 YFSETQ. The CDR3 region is CASSTAVTSYEQYF. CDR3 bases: TGCGCCAGCTCGACAGCGGTTACCTCCTACGAGCAGTACTTC.

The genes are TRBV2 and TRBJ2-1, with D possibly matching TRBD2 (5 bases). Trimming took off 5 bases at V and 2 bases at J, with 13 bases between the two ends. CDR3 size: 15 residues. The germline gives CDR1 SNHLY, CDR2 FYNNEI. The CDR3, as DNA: TGTGCCAGCAGTCGGGATTTATTCCCCTACAATGAGCAGTTCTTC. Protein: CASSRDLFPYNEQFF.

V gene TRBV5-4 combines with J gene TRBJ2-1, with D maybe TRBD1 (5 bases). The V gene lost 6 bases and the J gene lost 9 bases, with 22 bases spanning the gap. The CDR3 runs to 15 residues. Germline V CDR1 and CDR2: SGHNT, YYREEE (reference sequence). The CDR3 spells CASNLRADQGSEQFF. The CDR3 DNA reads TGTGCCAGCAACCTTCGGGCGGATCAGGGTAGTGAGCAGTTCTTC.

The CDR3 coding sequence is TGCGCCAGCAGCTTGGGACAGGGCGGCACCATATATTTT. Its protein is CASSLGQGGTIYF. The rearrangement links TRBV5-1 to TRBJ1-3; 7 bases agree with TRBD1. In germline, CDR1 is SGHRS, CDR2 YFSETQ. V shed 0 bases and J 9 bases; nucleotides not matched to a gene: 3. The CDR3 length is 13 residues.

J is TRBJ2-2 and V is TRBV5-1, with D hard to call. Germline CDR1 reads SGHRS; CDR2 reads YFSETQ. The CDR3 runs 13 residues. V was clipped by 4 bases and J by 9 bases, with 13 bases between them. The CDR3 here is CASSQTYSWELFF. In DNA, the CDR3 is TGCGCCAGCAGCCAGACCTATAGCTGGGAGCTGTTTTTT. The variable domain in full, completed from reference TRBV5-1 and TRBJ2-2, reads KAGVTQTPRYLIKTRGQQVTLSCSPISGHRSVSWYQQTPGQGLQFLFEYFSETQRNKGNFPGRFSGRQFSNSRSEMNVSTLELGDSALYLCASSQTYSWELFFGEGSRLTVL.

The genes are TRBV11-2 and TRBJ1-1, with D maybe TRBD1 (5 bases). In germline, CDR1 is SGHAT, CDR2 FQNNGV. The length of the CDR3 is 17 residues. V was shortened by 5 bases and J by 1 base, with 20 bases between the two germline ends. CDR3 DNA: TGTGCCAGCAGCGCCCGTCTTGGGGGGAGGGCGAACACTGAAGCTTTCTTT. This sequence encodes CASSARLGGRANTEAFF.

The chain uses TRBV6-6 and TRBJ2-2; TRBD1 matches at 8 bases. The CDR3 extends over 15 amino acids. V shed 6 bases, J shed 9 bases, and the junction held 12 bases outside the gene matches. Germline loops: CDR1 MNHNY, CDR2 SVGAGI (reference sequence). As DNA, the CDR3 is TGTGCCAGCAGGGGACAGGCCTTAGGGTACTGGGAGCTGTTTTTT. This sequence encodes CASRGQALGYWELFF.